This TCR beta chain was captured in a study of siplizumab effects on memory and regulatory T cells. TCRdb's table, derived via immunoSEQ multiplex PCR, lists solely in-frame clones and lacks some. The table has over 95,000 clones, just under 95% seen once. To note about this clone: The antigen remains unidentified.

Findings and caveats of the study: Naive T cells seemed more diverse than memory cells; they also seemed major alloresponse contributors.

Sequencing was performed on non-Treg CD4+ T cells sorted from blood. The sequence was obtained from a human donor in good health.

The CDR3 region has the DNA TGTGCCAGCAATTCCGGGACAGCGGACACTGAAGCTTTCTTT. Its translation is CASNSGTADTEAFF. This sequence joins TRBV27 and TRBJ1-1, with 7 positions matching TRBD1. J was trimmed by 3 bases and V by 7 bases; bases with no gene match: 8. Germline loops: CDR1 MNHEY, CDR2 SMNVEV (reference sequence). The CDR3 totals 14 residues.